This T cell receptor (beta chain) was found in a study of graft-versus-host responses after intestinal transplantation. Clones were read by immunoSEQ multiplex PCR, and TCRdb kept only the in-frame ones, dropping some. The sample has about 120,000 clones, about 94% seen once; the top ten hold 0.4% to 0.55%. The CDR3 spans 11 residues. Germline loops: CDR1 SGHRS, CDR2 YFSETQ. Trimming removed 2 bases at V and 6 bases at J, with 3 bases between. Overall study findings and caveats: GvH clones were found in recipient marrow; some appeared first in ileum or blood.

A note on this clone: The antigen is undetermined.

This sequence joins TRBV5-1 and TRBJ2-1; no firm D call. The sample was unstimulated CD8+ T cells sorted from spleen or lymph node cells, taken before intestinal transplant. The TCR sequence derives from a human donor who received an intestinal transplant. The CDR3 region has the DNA TGCGCCAGCAGCTTCGGCAATGAGCAGTTCTTC. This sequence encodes CASSFGNEQFF. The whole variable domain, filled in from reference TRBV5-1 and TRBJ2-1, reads KAGVTQTPRYLIKTRGQQVTLSCSPISGHRSVSWYQQTPGQGLQFLFEYFSETQRNKGNFPGRFSGRQFSNSRSEMNVSTLELGDSALYLCASSFGNEQFFGPGTRLTVL.